Listed below are T cell receptor beta chains from one sample, sequenced in a study of PD-1 blockade in classical Hodgkin lymphoma. Repertoires were generated with immunoSEQ multiplex PCR, while TCRdb's copy carries only in-frame clones and drops some. The table includes 55,000 to 65,000 clones, 80% to 90% detected once. The specimen was peripheral blood mononuclear cells (PBMCs), collected at baseline. The origin of the receptors is a human donor with classical Hodgkin lymphoma. Both conserved end residues are part of each CDR3. The order of the fields is D gene, J gene, clone size, CDR3 length, V gene, CDR3 DNA, CDR3 protein. D genes are given only for firm matches. Size is stated for part of the rows, as once, few or many counts, or as a class when the clone is expanded.

. | TRBJ1-1 | . | 16 | TRBV11-2 | TGTGCCAGCAGCTTTCGCTGGGGTGATGGGGGATCTGGAGCTTTCTTT | CASSFRWGDGGSGAFF
. | TRBJ1-2 | few | 13 | TRBV6-5 | TGTGCCAGCAGTCCCGGCCCAACGGTGGGCTACACCTTC | CASSPGPTVGYTF
. | TRBJ1-1 | . | 13 | TRBV7-2 | TGTGCCAGCAGCCCCGACCCAGCTGTGGGAGCTTTCTTT | CASSPDPAVGAFF
TRBD1 | TRBJ2-5 | . | 15 | TRBV19 | TGTGCCAGTAGTATAGACACGGGGACAGAAGAGACCCAGTACTTC | CASSIDTGTEETQYF
. | TRBJ2-2 | . | 13 | TRBV7-8 | TGTGCCAGCAGCTTGAGCGGGACCGGGGAGCTGTTTTTT | CASSLSGTGELFF
. | TRBJ1-1 | few | 15 | TRBV2 | TGTGCCAGCAGTTGGACGGGAGTCATGAACACTGAAGCTTTCTTT | CASSWTGVMNTEAFF
. | TRBJ1-2 | . | 12 | TRBV5-6 | TGTGCCAGCAGCTTGACCAACTATGGCTACACCTTC | CASSLTNYGYTF
. | TRBJ1-2 | . | 12 | TRBV30 | TGTGCCTGGAGTACGTGGGAAGGGGGCTACACCTTC | CAWSTWEGGYTF
. | TRBJ1-2 | . | 15 | TRBV6-5 | TGTGCCAGCAGTTACACGACTTCAGGAGGGGATGGCTACACCTTC | CASSYTTSGGDGYTF
. | TRBJ2-5 | . | 14 | TRBV6-6 | TGTGCCAGCAGTTACTCCAGCCCCCAAGAGACCCAGTACTTC | CASSYSSPQETQYF
. | TRBJ2-7 | . | 15 | TRBV5-6 | TGTGCCAGCAGCCAAACAGGTATTCCACCCTACGAGCAGTACTTC | CASSQTGIPPYEQYF
. | TRBJ2-5 | . | 15 | TRBV4-1 | TGCGCCAGCAGCCAAGATGGGGGGCCCGGAGAGACCCAGTACTTC | CASSQDGGPGETQYF
. | TRBJ2-5 | . | 14 | TRBV7-2 | TGTGCCAGCAGCTTAGGGACTCACCTAGAGACCCAGTACTTC | CASSLGTHLETQYF
. | TRBJ1-2 | . | 11 | TRBV7-2 | TGTGCCAGCAGCTTCGCGGGAGGCTACACCTTC | CASSFAGGYTF
. | TRBJ2-6 | . | 15 | TRBV6-1 | TGTGCCAGCAGTGAAGGACTCTATGGGGCCAACGTCCTGACTTTC | CASSEGLYGANVLTF
TRBD2 | TRBJ2-1 | . | 17 | TRBV6-1 | TGTGCCAGCAGTGAAGAGGCGGGGGGTACCGCCTACAATGAGCAGTTCTTC | CASSEEAGGTAYNEQFF
. | TRBJ2-3 | . | 15 | TRBV7-9 | TGTGCCAGCAGCTCTCGACAGGCTAGCACAGATACGCAGTATTTT | CASSSRQASTDTQYF
TRBD1 | TRBJ2-1 | . | 12 | TRBV11-2 | TGTGCCAGCCAACAGGGGGATACTGAGCAGTTCTTC | CASQQGDTEQFF
. | TRBJ1-2 | . | 18 | TRBV6-1 | TGTGCCAGCAGTGAAGTGGGGGAATTTGGGTGGCTAGACTATGGCTACACCTTC | CASSEVGEFGWLDYGYTF
. | TRBJ2-7 | . | 15 | TRBV6-1 | TGTGCCAGCAAACTAGACAGCAACCTTTACTACGAGCAGTACTTC | CASKLDSNLYYEQYF
. | TRBJ2-1 | . | 10 | TRBV20-1 | TGCAGTGCAACCCTCGGTGAGCAGTTCTTC | CSATLGEQFF
. | TRBJ2-7 | . | 15 | TRBV7-2 | TGTGCCAGCAGCTTAGGTGGGGCAGGCCCCTACGAGCAGTACTTC | CASSLGGAGPYEQYF
. | TRBJ1-2 | . | 16 | TRBV5-8 | TGTGCCAGCAGCTTGTTACTGTGGACCTCAACCAGTGGCTACACCTTC | CASSLLLWTSTSGYTF
TRBD2 | TRBJ2-2 | . | 16 | TRBV5-4 | TGTGCCAGCAGCGGGACTAGCGGGGGGGCCACCGGGGAGCTGTTTTTT | CASSGTSGGATGELFF
. | TRBJ2-2 | . | 13 | TRBV6-1 | TGTGCCAGCTTTACCGGGAACACCGGGGAGCTGTTTTTT | CASFTGNTGELFF
. | TRBJ1-5 | . | 14 | TRBV19 | TGTGCCAGTAGGGCCCCCGGGGGCGTTCAGCCCCAGCATTTT | CASRAPGGVQPQHF
. | TRBJ2-7 | . | 11 | TRBV11-2 | TGTGCCAGCAGCTTACTCGACGAGCAGTACTTC | CASSLLDEQYF
. | TRBJ2-5 | once | 13 | TRBV4-1 | TGCGCCAGCAGCCAAGTAACAGTAGAGACCCAGTACTTC | CASSQVTVETQYF